This T cell receptor (beta chain) derives from a study of a mutant IDH1 vaccine in newly diagnosed glioma. Study as a whole: Beforehand, treatment had been radiotherapy, temozolomide, or both; the majority received both.

The germline V gene has CDR1 SGDLS and CDR2 YYNGEE. The CDR3 extends over 13 amino acids. V lost 3 bases and J 7 bases, leaving 13 bases between the germline ends. Time point here: week 35, safety follow-up. Every vaccination contained 300 ug of the mutant IDH1 20-mer peptide and was paired with topical imiquimod. Generated by immunoSEQ multiplex PCR, the TCRdb table keeps only in-frame clones and is missing some. The data contain more than 60,000 clones, about 74% of them singletons. This clone was observed once. Its antigen is currently unknown. This clonotype was obtained from a man over 45 with glioma. This rearrangement joins TRBV9 to TRBJ1-2; no reliable D call. The specimen comprised PBMCs, sampled from a glioma patient whose treatment included an IDH1 peptide vaccine. The CDR3, as DNA: TGTGCCAGCAGCGCCAGCTACCCATTTGGCTACACCTTC. This gives the protein CASSASYPFGYTF.